The 10 T cell receptor beta chains reported below all come from one sample, sequenced in a study of cytomegalovirus exposure and HLA in healthy donors. PCR employed 60 Vbeta and 13 Jbeta primers. Only in-frame clones appear in the TCRdb table, and some are missing; sequencing was by immunoSEQ multiplex PCR. The sample contains about 200,000 clones, 10% to 15% of which appear only once. Sequenced material: PBMCs. These TCRs come from a middle-aged man in good health and CMV-seropositive.

Only a few counts were recorded for this clone. For the CDR3, the DNA is TGTGCCAGCAGCTTAAGTGGCAGCCAAGAGACCCAGTACTTC. Protein product: CASSLSGSQETQYF. The V and J genes are TRBV7-9 and TRBJ2-5; D remains unclear. Trimming took off 2 bases at V and 1 base at J, with 8 bases between the two ends. This CDR3 has 14 residues. Germline V lookup: CDR1 SEHNR, CDR2 FQNEAQ (reference sequence).

V gene TRBV27 combines with J gene TRBJ2-5, with 7 bases that match TRBD2. Germline values: CDR1 MNHEY, CDR2 SMNVEV (reference sequence). CDR3 length equals 17 residues. V trimming: 7 bases; J trimming: 7 bases; junction bases outside the gene matches: 21. CDR3 loop: CASKGLKGKDSLGTQYF. In nucleotides, the CDR3 is TGTGCCAGCAAGGGACTAAAGGGGAAGGACTCCCTAGGGACCCAGTACTTC.

This clone has just a few counts. In nucleotides, the CDR3 is TGTGCCAGCAGCTTGGAGGACAGGTTTAACACTGAAGCTTTCTTT. This translates into CASSLEDRFNTEAFF. The V gene is TRBV5-6, the J gene TRBJ1-1; 7 bases line up with TRBD1. Germline loops: CDR1 SGHDT, CDR2 YYEEEE. Trimming at V came to 0 bases and at J to 2 bases, leaving 4 bases not matched to a gene. The CDR3 extends over 15 amino acids.

The chain has TRBV6-1 and TRBJ2-7; 12 bases fit TRBD1. Germline V gives CDR1 MNHNS, CDR2 SASEGT. Trimming cost V 4 bases and J 6 bases; bases outside gene matches: 10. This CDR3 region has 16 residues. The CDR3 spells CASSAKGDRGLFEQYV. The DNA for the CDR3 is TGTGCCAGCAGTGCTAAGGGGGACAGGGGGCTATTCGAGCAGTACGTC.

The V and J genes are TRBV2 and TRBJ2-2; TRBD2 aligns across 8 bases. V trimming: 6 bases; J trimming: 3 bases; junction bases outside the gene matches: 6. CDR3 length: 15 amino acids. The germline V gene encodes CDR1 SNHLY and CDR2 FYNNEI. This CDR3 is CASSESGGDTGELFF. DNA for the CDR3: TGTGCCAGCAGCGAAAGCGGGGGTGACACCGGGGAGCTGTTTTTT.

CDR3 nucleotide sequence: TGCGCCAGCAGCTTGGCCGGCAGGGTTGGGACCCAGTACTTC. Protein: CASSLAGRVGTQYF. The chain employs TRBV5-1 and TRBJ2-5; tentatively, D is TRBD1 (5 bases). CDR3 length: 14 residues. The germline V and J ends were trimmed by 0 bases and 7 bases, with 13 bases remaining between them. Germline V gives CDR1 SGHRS, CDR2 YFSETQ.

The table lists this clone with a few counts. The DNA for the CDR3 is TGTGCCAGCAGTTTATCGGGATTAGATACGCAGTATTTT. This gives the protein CASSLSGLDTQYF. The chain has TRBV28 and TRBJ2-3, with TRBD2 as a possible D gene (5 bases). The CDR3 loop spans 13 amino acids. Germline V gives CDR1 MDHEN, CDR2 SYDVKM. V dropped 1 base and J dropped 5 bases, with 7 bases sitting between them.

The chain combines TRBV9 with TRBJ2-2; D might be TRBD2 (5 bases). V was pared by 6 bases and J by 2 bases, with 14 bases between. Germline CDR1 reads SGDLS; CDR2 reads YYNGEE. This CDR3 spans 15 amino acids. The CDR3 is CASTTSGVNTGELFF. The CDR3 DNA reads TGTGCCAGCACCACCTCCGGGGTAAACACCGGGGAGCTGTTTTTT.

This clone was seen a handful of times. The chain has TRBV2 and TRBJ2-2, with 7 bases aligning to TRBD2. V dropped 3 bases and J dropped 1; count of bases not matched to a gene: 5. CDR3 length: 16 amino acids. Per the germline V gene, CDR1 is SNHLY and CDR2 is FYNNEI. CDR3 sequence: CASSELAAMNTGELFF. The CDR3 region has the DNA TGTGCCAGCAGTGAGCTAGCGGCGATGAACACCGGGGAGCTGTTTTTT.

This clone was seen a handful of times. V gene TRBV9 combines with J gene TRBJ2-7; D unclear. Trimming cost V 0 bases and J 8 bases, with 9 bases left between them. CDR1 is SGDLS, CDR2 YYNGEE, per germline. CDR3 length: 12 residues. The CDR3 nucleotides are TGTGCCAGCAGCGTAGTCGAGAGGCAGCAGTACTTC. It is translated as CASSVVERQQYF.